The 3 T cell receptor beta chains presented below share a single source sample, sequenced in a study of response to subunit inactivated influenza vaccine. TCRdb fed the RT-PCR reads into MiXCR, producing one record per CDR3 protein. The sample has roughly 570,000 distinct CDR3 sequences, 12% to 15% seen once. Sequenced material: PBMCs from blood, taken 12 days after vaccination. The receptors shown here come from a man aged 45-60 years who received an inactivated influenza vaccine.

This chain joins TRBV23-1 and TRBJ2-1, with no clear D. TRBV23-1 is given ORF status, its function remaining uncertain. Trimming took off 4 bases at V and 8 bases at J, with 3 bases between the two ends. This CDR3 region has 10 residues. The CDR3 region has the DNA TGCGCCAGCAGTCGCCATGAGCAGTTCTTC. This sequence encodes CASSRHEQFF.

This chain joins TRBV7-9 and TRBJ2-5; D is ambiguous. The CDR3 covers 14 residues. The germline V gene encodes CDR1 SEHNR and CDR2 FQNEAQ (reference sequence). V lost 0 bases and J 2 bases, leaving 7 bases between the germline ends. The CDR3: CASSLAAVQETQYF. The DNA for the CDR3 is TGTGCCAGCAGCTTAGCAGCCGTTCAAGAGACCCAGTACTTC. The variable domain in full, with the rest retrieved from reference TRBV7-9 and TRBJ2-5, is DTGVSQNPRHKITKRGQNVTFRCDPISEHNRLYWYRQTLGQGPEFLTYFQNEAQLEKSRLLSDRFSAERPKGSFSTLEIQRTEQGDSAMYLCASSLAAVQETQYFGPGTRLLVL.

In its sample, this clonotype was seen many times. This chain uses TRBV4-1 with TRBJ2-1; 8 nucleotides agree with TRBD2. Germline V CDR1 and CDR2: MGHRA, YSYEKL. Trimming at V came to 1 base and at J to 7 bases, leaving 9 bases not matched to a gene. The CDR3 extends over 16 amino acids. The CDR3 nucleotides are TGCGCCAGCAGCCAAGTATTCGGGGGGGCTCCAAATGAGCAGTTCTTC. Its protein product is CASSQVFGGAPNEQFF.